This entry describes one T cell receptor beta chain. The germline V gene has CDR1 MNHEY and CDR2 SVGAGI. The CDR3 loop spans 14 amino acids. Trimming shortened V by 6 bases and J by 9 bases, and 15 bases separated the two germline ends. The data belong to a study of blood T cell repertoires in COVID-19. Study as a whole: Donors in the United States, Italy and Spain gave samples during acute or convalescent COVID-19. T cells, B-cell-depleted T cells, or PBMCs provided the cDNA or gDNA that served as material.

As originally analysed: Amplification of reference gene primers provided the estimated nucleated cell counts. Data came from immunoSEQ multiplex PCR; TCRdb stores just in-frame clones and leaves some out. V and J calls and clone size are given by that table; D and trimming were obtained from the DNA. Among approximately 97,000 clones listed, approximately 91% were seen once. The chain joins TRBV6-5 to TRBJ1-6; weak D call: TRBD1 (6 bases). This sequence originates from a man aged 18 to 29 with acute or convalescent COVID-19. What was sequenced was peripheral blood. CDR3 nucleotide sequence: TGTGCCAGCAGCCGACAGGAAAAGGGTTCACCCCTCCACTTT. It is translated as CASSRQEKGSPLHF.